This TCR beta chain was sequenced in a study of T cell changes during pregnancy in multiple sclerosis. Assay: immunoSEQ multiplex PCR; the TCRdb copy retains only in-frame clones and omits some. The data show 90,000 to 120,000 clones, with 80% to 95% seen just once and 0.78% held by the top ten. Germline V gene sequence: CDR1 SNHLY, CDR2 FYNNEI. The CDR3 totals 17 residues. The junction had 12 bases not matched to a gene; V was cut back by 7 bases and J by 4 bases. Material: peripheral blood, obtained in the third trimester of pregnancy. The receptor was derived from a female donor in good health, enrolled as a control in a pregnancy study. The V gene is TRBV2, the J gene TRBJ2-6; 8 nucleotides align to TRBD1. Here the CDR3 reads CASTLDQGAEGANVLTF. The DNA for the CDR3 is TGTGCCAGCACCCTTGACCAGGGGGCAGAGGGGGCCAACGTCCTGACTTTC.